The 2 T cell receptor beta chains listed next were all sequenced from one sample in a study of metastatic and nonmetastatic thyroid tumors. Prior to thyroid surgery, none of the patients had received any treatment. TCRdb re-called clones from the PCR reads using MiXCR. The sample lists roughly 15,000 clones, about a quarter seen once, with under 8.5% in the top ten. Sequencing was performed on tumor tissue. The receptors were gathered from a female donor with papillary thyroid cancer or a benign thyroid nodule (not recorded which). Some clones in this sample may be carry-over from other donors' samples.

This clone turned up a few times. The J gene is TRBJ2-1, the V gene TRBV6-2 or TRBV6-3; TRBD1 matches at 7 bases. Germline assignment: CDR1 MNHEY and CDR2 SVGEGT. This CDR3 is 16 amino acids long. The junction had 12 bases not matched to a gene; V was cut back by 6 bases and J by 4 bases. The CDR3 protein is CASRIPTGTVYNEQFF. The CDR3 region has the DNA TGTGCCAGCAGAATTCCAACCGGGACAGTATACAATGAGCAGTTCTTC.

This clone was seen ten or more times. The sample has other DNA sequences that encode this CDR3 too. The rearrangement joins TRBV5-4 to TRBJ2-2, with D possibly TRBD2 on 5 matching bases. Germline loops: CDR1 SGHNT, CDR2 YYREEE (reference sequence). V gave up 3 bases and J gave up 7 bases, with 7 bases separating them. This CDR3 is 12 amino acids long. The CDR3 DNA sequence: TGTGCCAGCAGCTCCGGGGACGGGGAGCTGTTTTTT. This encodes CASSSGDGELFF.